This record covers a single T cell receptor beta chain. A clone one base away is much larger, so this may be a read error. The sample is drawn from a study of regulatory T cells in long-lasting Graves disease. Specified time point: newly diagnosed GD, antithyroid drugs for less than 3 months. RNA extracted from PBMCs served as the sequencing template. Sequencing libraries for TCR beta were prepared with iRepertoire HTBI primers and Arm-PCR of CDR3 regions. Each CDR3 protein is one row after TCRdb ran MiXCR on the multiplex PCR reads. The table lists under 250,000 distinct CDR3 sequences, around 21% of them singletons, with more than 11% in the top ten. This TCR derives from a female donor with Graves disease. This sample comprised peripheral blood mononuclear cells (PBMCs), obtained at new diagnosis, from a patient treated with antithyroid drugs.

In nucleotides, the CDR3 is TGTGCCAGAAGTTACTCACAGCTAGGGGATTCACCCCTCCACTTT. The encoded protein is CARSYSQLGDSPLHF. The chain uses TRBV6-5 and TRBJ1-6, with a weak D call TRBD1 (5 bases). This CDR3 has 15 amino acids. Germline assignment: CDR1 MNHEY and CDR2 SVGAGI.